The 18 T cell receptor beta chains presented below share a single source sample, sequenced in a study of OX40 agonist ivuxolimab in advanced cancers. Measured with immunoSEQ multiplex PCR; TCRdb has only the in-frame clones, and not every one. The sample carries some 19,000 clones, around 74% recorded once. The starting material was CD4+ or CD8+ T cells sorted from blood, obtained in a trial of the OX40 agonist ivuxolimab. The receptors here all came from an adult with an advanced solid tumor such as melanoma, head and neck, liver or kidney cancer.

The V call is TRBV27, the J call TRBJ2-3; TRBD2 aligns across 10 bases. The CDR3 has 17 residues. Germline values: CDR1 MNHEY, CDR2 SMNVEV (reference sequence). V dropped 2 bases and J dropped 2; count of bases not matched to a gene: 7. The CDR3 DNA reads TGTGCCAGCAGTTTAGTTCTAGCGGGGGACCCCACAGATACGCAGTATTTT. Translating it yields CASSLVLAGDPTDTQYF.

Comments on this clone: Within the sample, other DNA sequences also encode this same CDR3. CDR3 loop: CASSLGSYEQYF. The DNA of the CDR3 is TGTGCCAGCTCATTAGGTTCCTACGAGCAGTACTTC. The chain joins TRBV7-9 to TRBJ2-7; D unclear. Germline V gene lookup returns CDR1 SEHNR and CDR2 FQNEAQ (reference sequence). The CDR3 length is 12 residues. V lost 8 bases and J lost 1, with 9 bases in between.

V is TRBV27 and J is TRBJ2-6; D is ambiguous. This CDR3 spans 15 amino acids. Germline CDR1 MNHEY, CDR2 SMNVEV (reference sequence). V was clipped by 6 bases and J by 0 bases, with 9 bases between them. This chain's CDR3 is CASRIPGSGANVLTF. DNA of the CDR3: TGTGCCAGCAGGATTCCTGGCTCTGGGGCCAACGTCCTGACTTTC.

The chain has TRBV5-3 and TRBJ1-6; a possible D gene is TRBD1 (6 bases). TRBV5-3 is recorded as an ORF, its role being uncertain. V was trimmed by 8 bases and J by 10 bases, leaving 16 bases between them. This CDR3 spans 13 amino acids. The CDR3 DNA is TGTGCCAGCAGGGGTCAGGGGTACTCACCCCTCCACTTT. This encodes CASRGQGYSPLHF.

This clone has a single count. The chain carries TRBV12-5 and TRBJ2-1; 8 nucleotides match TRBD2. Germline-derived CDR1 and CDR2 are LGHNT and FRNRAP. The junction had 10 bases not matched to a gene; V was cut back by 0 bases and J by 3 bases. The CDR3 runs to 18 residues. CDR3 in DNA: TGTGCTAGTGGTTTGGTAGGGTACGAGACTAGCGACTACAATGAGCAGTTCTTC. Amino acids: CASGLVGYETSDYNEQFF.

The V call is TRBV5-6, the J call TRBJ2-7; no firm D call. V shed 0 bases and J shed 3 bases, with 19 bases lying between them. Per germline, CDR1 SGHDT and CDR2 YYEEEE. CDR3 size: 17 residues. The CDR3 loop reads CASSLGLRGWTNYEQYF. Here the CDR3 DNA reads TGTGCCAGCAGCTTGGGTTTACGCGGATGGACCAACTACGAGCAGTACTTC.

This clone was counted a single time. The genes are TRBV7-8 and TRBJ2-5; 7 bases map to TRBD1. Germline lookup yields CDR1 SGHVS and CDR2 FQNEAQ. This CDR3 has 14 residues. Trimming at V came to 4 bases and at J to 1 base, leaving 3 bases not matched to a gene. The CDR3 protein is CASSSRGLQETQYF. CDR3 bases: TGTGCCAGCAGCTCAAGGGGGCTCCAAGAGACCCAGTACTTC.

The chain combines TRBV19 with TRBJ2-5; D may be TRBD2 (6 bases). In germline, CDR1 is LNHDA, CDR2 SQIVND (reference sequence). V lost 4 bases to trimming and J lost 2 bases, with 11 bases between them. The CDR3 totals 14 residues. CDR3 sequence (DNA): TGTGCCAGTAGTAGGGGGGACGGGCAAGAGACCCAGTACTTC. Amino acid sequence: CASSRGDGQETQYF.

The chain couples TRBV27 to TRBJ2-7; TRBD1 is a possible D gene (5 bases). Germline V gene lookup returns CDR1 MNHEY and CDR2 SMNVEV (reference sequence). This CDR3 contains 12 residues. Trimming left V 5 bases short and J 7 bases short, with 12 bases between. This chain's CDR3 is CASSQGLGEQYF. The CDR3 DNA follows: TGTGCCAGCAGTCAGGGTCTGGGAGAGCAGTACTTC.

The chain is built from TRBV5-1 and TRBJ2-1; D unresolved. Germline V CDR1 and CDR2: SGHRS, YFSETQ. Deletions cut 2 bases from V and 4 bases from J, with 7 bases between. This CDR3 is 13 amino acids long. CDR3 nucleotide sequence: TGCGCCAGCAGCTTAGGGCTGTACAATGAGCAGTTCTTC. Its protein is CASSLGLYNEQFF.

V and J are TRBV28 and TRBJ1-5; D ambiguous. This CDR3 is 15 amino acids long. Germline CDR1 reads MDHEN; CDR2 reads SYDVKM. Trimming took off 2 bases at V and 1 base at J, with 9 bases between the two ends. CDR3 bases: TGTGCCAGCAGTTTAGCCCCAGACAGCAATCAGCCCCAGCATTTT. Amino acid sequence: CASSLAPDSNQPQHF. Combining the CDR3 with reference TRBV28 and TRBJ1-5 gives the whole variable domain DVKVTQSSRYLVKRTGEKVFLECVQDMDHENMFWYRQDPGLGLRLIYFSYDVKMKEKGDIPEGYSVSREKKERFSLILESASTNQTSMYLCASSLAPDSNQPQHFGDGTRLSIL.

The CDR3 here is CASSLGVRVGDGYTF. The CDR3 nucleotides read TGTGCCAGCAGCTTAGGCGTGAGGGTAGGGGATGGCTACACCTTC. The V gene is TRBV13, the J gene TRBJ1-2; TRBD1 might be the D (5 bases). Germline V lookup: CDR1 PRHDT, CDR2 FYEKMQ (reference sequence). There are 15 residues in the CDR3. Trimming shortened V by 0 bases and J by 6 bases, and 14 bases separated the two germline ends.

The V and J genes are TRBV7-9 and TRBJ1-4; 7 bases map to TRBD1. The CDR3 is 15 residues long. After removal of 5 bases from V and 3 bases from J, the junction contained 6 bases not matched to a gene. CDR1 and CDR2 (germline): SEHNR, FQNEAQ (reference sequence). The CDR3, as DNA: TGTGCCAGCAGCCACGACAGGGCCCCTAATGAAAAACTGTTTTTT. It codes for CASSHDRAPNEKLFF. Combining the CDR3 with reference TRBV7-9 and TRBJ1-4 gives the whole variable domain DTGVSQNPRHKITKRGQNVTFRCDPISEHNRLYWYRQTLGQGPEFLTYFQNEAQLEKSRLLSDRFSAERPKGSFSTLEIQRTEQGDSAMYLCASSHDRAPNEKLFFGSGTQLSVL.

This clone was recorded only once. The chain employs TRBV6-6 and TRBJ2-1, with unresolved D. Per the germline V gene, CDR1 is MNHNY and CDR2 is SVGAGI (reference sequence). Trimming removed 5 bases from V and 3 bases from J, with 5 bases in between. The CDR3 covers 12 residues. The CDR3 is CASSPDYNEQFF. The CDR3 DNA reads as TGTGCCAGCAGTCCGGACTACAATGAGCAGTTCTTC.

The chain combines TRBV11-3 with TRBJ1-1, with D tentatively TRBD1 (5 bases). The CDR3 is 16 residues long. The V gene's germline CDR1 is SGHNT and CDR2 YENEEA. Trimming took 5 bases from V and 1 from J, leaving 17 bases between them. CDR3 in DNA: TGTGCCAGCAGCGGAGGCCGACAGCTAGCGAACACTGAAGCTTTCTTT. Its translation: CASSGGRQLANTEAFF.

The J gene is TRBJ1-6, the V gene TRBV28; TRBD1 is a possible D gene (5 bases). Germline loops: CDR1 MDHEN, CDR2 SYDVKM. V was pared by 10 bases and J by 6 bases, with 13 bases between. The CDR3 runs 13 residues. CDR3 DNA sequence: TGTGCCATCCAGTACGGGGGTAATTCACCCCTCCACTTT. It translates to CAIQYGGNSPLHF.

The chain is built from TRBV9 and TRBJ2-7; D is unresolved. Germline V CDR1 and CDR2: SGDLS, YYNGEE. The CDR3 covers 19 residues. Trimming stripped 4 bases from V and 0 bases from J, with 26 bases between. CDR3: CASSPSLGLGPALSYEQYF. The CDR3 region has the DNA TGTGCCAGCAGCCCCTCCCTGGGATTAGGCCCTGCACTCTCCTACGAGCAGTACTTC. The whole variable domain, filled in from reference TRBV9 and TRBJ2-7, reads DSGVTQTPKHLITATGQRVTLRCSPRSGDLSVYWYQQSLDQGLQFLIQYYNGEERAKGNILERFSAQQFPDLHSELNLSSLELGDSALYFCASSPSLGLGPALSYEQYFGPGTRLTVT.

This clone was counted between two and nine times. This sequence joins TRBV5-1 and TRBJ1-1; D is unresolved. The length of the CDR3 is 13 residues. V lost 5 bases and J lost 2, with 10 bases in between. CDR1 SGHRS and CDR2 YFSETQ come from the germline V gene. The CDR3 loop is CASRPGPNTEAFF. The CDR3 region has the DNA TGCGCCAGCAGACCGGGTCCAAACACTGAAGCTTTCTTT.